These T cell receptor beta chains were read from a single sample in a study of T cells after yellow fever vaccination. TCRdb analysed the 5' RACE reads with MiXCR anew, one entry per CDR3 protein. Of more than 300,000 distinct CDR3 sequences listed, 9.5% to 12% are singletons. Sequences were derived from CD4+ T cells sorted from PBMCs, sampled 45 days after the yellow fever booster vaccination. These receptor sequences come from a man aged 18-30 years who received the YFV17D yellow fever vaccine. CDR3s include the opening cysteine and the closing phenylalanine or tryptophan. The order of the fields is CDR3 DNA, CDR3 protein, J gene, V gene, clone size, D gene. The D gene is left open where the match is weak. Where a row states a size, it is once, few, many or the class of an expanded clone; other rows omit it.

DNA: TGTGCCAGCAGTACCCCGACAGGTGGTAATGAAAAACTGTTTTTT
CDR3: CASSTPTGGNEKLFF
J: TRBJ1-4
V: TRBV6-6
size: few
D: NA

DNA: TGTGCCAGCAGAGTGGGAGGGGGCTCCGGGGAGCTGTTTTTT
CDR3: CASRVGGGSGELFF
J: TRBJ2-2
V: TRBV5-4
size: NA
D: NA

DNA: TGTGCCAGCAGTGAAGAAACAGGGAATTCACCCCTCCACTTT
CDR3: CASSEETGNSPLHF
J: TRBJ1-6
V: TRBV2
size: many
D: NA

DNA: TGTGCCAGCAGACAGGGGAGGGACACTGAAGCTTTCTTT
CDR3: CASRQGRDTEAFF
J: TRBJ1-1
V: TRBV3-1
size: few
D: TRBD1

DNA: TGCGCCAGCAGCTCGAATAGCGGGGGGTCCGGCAATGAGCAGTTCTTC
CDR3: CASSSNSGGSGNEQFF
J: TRBJ2-1
V: TRBV5-1
size: NA
D: TRBD2

DNA: TGCAGTGCTAGAGATCTCACTGAAGCTTTCTTT
CDR3: CSARDLTEAFF
J: TRBJ1-1
V: TRBV20-1
size: NA
D: NA

DNA: TGTGCCAGCAGCCCCCGGGCCAGCGGGGGGCCGTACTCTAGCACAGATACGCAGTATTTT
CDR3: CASSPRASGGPYSSTDTQYF
J: TRBJ2-3
V: TRBV27
size: many
D: TRBD2

DNA: TGTGCCAGCAGTTACTTGGGGGATACGCAGTATTTT
CDR3: CASSYLGDTQYF
J: TRBJ2-3
V: TRBV6-5
size: NA
D: NA

DNA: TGTGCCAGCAGCCTAGACAGGGGAGGCCAGCCCCAGCATTTT
CDR3: CASSLDRGGQPQHF
J: TRBJ1-5
V: TRBV6-5
size: many
D: TRBD1

DNA: TGTGCCAGCAGCGTAGTTGCGTTCGCAGATACGCAGTATTTT
CDR3: CASSVVAFADTQYF
J: TRBJ2-3
V: TRBV9
size: NA
D: NA

DNA: TGCAGTGCTAGGCCACCTAAGGGAGAGACCCAGTACTTC
CDR3: CSARPPKGETQYF
J: TRBJ2-5
V: TRBV20-1
size: NA
D: NA

DNA: TGTGCCAGCAGGCCATGGGGTATAACCGAAAAACTGTTTTTT
CDR3: CASRPWGITEKLFF
J: TRBJ1-4
V: TRBV7-9
size: few
D: NA

DNA: TGTGCCAGCATCGGGCGCGGTTCGGGGAATGAGCAGTTCTTC
CDR3: CASIGRGSGNEQFF
J: TRBJ2-1
V: TRBV2
size: few
D: NA

DNA: TGTGCCAGCAGCTTGGCCGGGAACGGATACTATGGCTACACCTTC
CDR3: CASSLAGNGYYGYTF
J: TRBJ1-2
V: TRBV5-5
size: few
D: NA

DNA: TGTGCCAGCAGCTTAGAGGGGGGGGCCCCCTACGAGCAGTACTTC
CDR3: CASSLEGGAPYEQYF
J: TRBJ2-7
V: TRBV7-3
size: many
D: NA

DNA: TGCGCCAGCAGCTTGGCCCAGGGGACTGGTGGCTACACCTTC
CDR3: CASSLAQGTGGYTF
J: TRBJ1-2
V: TRBV5-1
size: NA
D: NA

DNA: TGCAGTGCAACGCCCGGGACAGCGAAAGAGACCCAGTACTTC
CDR3: CSATPGTAKETQYF
J: TRBJ2-5
V: TRBV20-1
size: NA
D: TRBD1

DNA: TGTGCCAGCAGCCCGGATAGGGGGGAAAAACTGTTTTTT
CDR3: CASSPDRGEKLFF
J: TRBJ1-4
V: TRBV5-8
size: few
D: NA

DNA: TGCGCCAGCAGCCGAATGGGACAGGGAAAGACTGAGCAGTTCTTC
CDR3: CASSRMGQGKTEQFF
J: TRBJ2-1
V: TRBV4-1
size: many
D: TRBD1

DNA: TGTGCCAGCAGCTTGTTCCTCAGGGTTAGAGATGAGCAGTTCTTC
CDR3: CASSLFLRVRDEQFF
J: TRBJ2-1
V: TRBV5-5
size: few
D: NA

DNA: TGTGCCAGCAGTCGGATTAATTCACCCCTCCACTTT
CDR3: CASSRINSPLHF
J: TRBJ1-6
V: TRBV12-3/TRBV12-4
size: few
D: NA

DNA: TGTGCCAGCAGCCAAAGAGGACTAGCGGGGAGCACAGATACGCAGTATTTT
CDR3: CASSQRGLAGSTDTQYF
J: TRBJ2-3
V: TRBV7-2
size: few
D: TRBD2

DNA: TGCAGTGCTCCGTTCGCGAACACCGGGGAGCTGTTTTTT
CDR3: CSAPFANTGELFF
J: TRBJ2-2
V: TRBV20-1
size: NA
D: NA

DNA: TGTGCCAGCCTCCCTACCGGACAGCCTTACAATGAGCAGTTCTTC
CDR3: CASLPTGQPYNEQFF
J: TRBJ2-1
V: TRBV27
size: few
D: NA

DNA: TGCAGTGCGACTCCCTGGGACCGCGGGGAAAAACTGTTTTTT
CDR3: CSATPWDRGEKLFF
J: TRBJ1-4
V: TRBV20-1
size: NA
D: NA

DNA: TGTGCCAGCAGCTCACGAGGACTAGCGGGGGGTTTTGAGCAGTTCTTC
CDR3: CASSSRGLAGGFEQFF
J: TRBJ2-1
V: TRBV7-3
size: few
D: TRBD2

DNA: TGCGCCAGCAGCCAGGCCTCTGGAAACACCATATATTTT
CDR3: CASSQASGNTIYF
J: TRBJ1-3
V: TRBV4-1
size: few
D: NA

DNA: TGTGCCAGCACTGGAGAGACCCCACCCCGCACAGATACGCAGTATTTT
CDR3: CASTGETPPRTDTQYF
J: TRBJ2-3
V: TRBV6-1
size: NA
D: NA

DNA: TGTGCCAGCAGTCCGGGGGTAGCGGGGGGAGATACGCAGTATTTT
CDR3: CASSPGVAGGDTQYF
J: TRBJ2-3
V: TRBV2
size: few
D: TRBD2

DNA: TGTGCCACCAGCAGGAACAGGGGGGCGGAGACCCAGTACTTC
CDR3: CATSRNRGAETQYF
J: TRBJ2-5
V: TRBV15
size: few
D: TRBD1

DNA: TGTGCCAGCAGCCAAGAAAAAGGGTTTGGGCAGCCCCAGCATTTT
CDR3: CASSQEKGFGQPQHF
J: TRBJ1-5
V: TRBV3-1
size: NA
D: NA

DNA: TGTGCCAGCAGTTTACTAGCGGGGGTGCCCGGGGAGCTGTTTTTT
CDR3: CASSLLAGVPGELFF
J: TRBJ2-2
V: TRBV28
size: NA
D: TRBD2

DNA: TGTGCCAGCAGCCCAAGGGGCGCACCGTCAGCGCTGGCCAAAAACATTCAGTACTTC
CDR3: CASSPRGAPSALAKNIQYF
J: TRBJ2-4
V: TRBV7-2
size: many
D: NA

DNA: TGTGCCAGCAGCGAGGCAGATACGCAGTATTTT
CDR3: CASSEADTQYF
J: TRBJ2-3
V: TRBV6-5
size: few
D: NA

DNA: TGTGCCAGCAGCGCGACTAGCGGCCCAGATACGCAGTATTTT
CDR3: CASSATSGPDTQYF
J: TRBJ2-3
V: TRBV9
size: many
D: TRBD2

DNA: TGTGCCACCAGTGTCTCAGGGAGCCATGAGCAGTTCTTC
CDR3: CATSVSGSHEQFF
J: TRBJ2-1
V: TRBV24-1
size: NA
D: NA

DNA: TGCGCCAGCAGCCAAGGGTTAGCCAAAAACATTCAGTACTTC
CDR3: CASSQGLAKNIQYF
J: TRBJ2-4
V: TRBV4-1
size: NA
D: NA

DNA: TGTGCCAGCAGTTACCCATCGAAGGGTCAAGAGACCCAGTACTTC
CDR3: CASSYPSKGQETQYF
J: TRBJ2-5
V: TRBV6-2/TRBV6-3
size: few
D: NA

DNA: TGTGCCAGCACTCCGGGGCAGTCCAATCAGCCCCAGCATTTT
CDR3: CASTPGQSNQPQHF
J: TRBJ1-5
V: TRBV7-2
size: many
D: NA

DNA: TGTGCCAGCAGCCAAGTGATTGGCAGGGCGAATGAAAAACTGTTTTTT
CDR3: CASSQVIGRANEKLFF
J: TRBJ1-4
V: TRBV3-1
size: NA
D: NA

DNA: TGTGCCAGCAGTGCGGGAAGGACTAGCGGGGACCACTCCTACAATGAGCAGTTCTTC
CDR3: CASSAGRTSGDHSYNEQFF
J: TRBJ2-1
V: TRBV25-1
size: NA
D: TRBD2

DNA: TGCAGTGCTAGAGATCCTGTCGGGGGGGTAAATGAGCAGTTCTTC
CDR3: CSARDPVGGVNEQFF
J: TRBJ2-1
V: TRBV20-1
size: few
D: TRBD2

DNA: TGTGCCAGCAGCCGAAGCAAGGAAGAGACCCAGTACTTC
CDR3: CASSRSKEETQYF
J: TRBJ2-5
V: TRBV7-2
size: few
D: NA

DNA: TGCGCCAGCAGCCAAGTCGGGACAGGGGCCGGGGAGCTGTTTTTT
CDR3: CASSQVGTGAGELFF
J: TRBJ2-2
V: TRBV4-3
size: many
D: TRBD1

DNA: TGTGCCAGCAGCTTAGCATCGGGGGGGGAGCAGTTCTTC
CDR3: CASSLASGGEQFF
J: TRBJ2-1
V: TRBV11-3
size: few
D: TRBD2

DNA: TGCGCCAGCAGCTTGGAGGGACTAGCGTCTTTCTCCTACAATGAGCAGTTCTTC
CDR3: CASSLEGLASFSYNEQFF
J: TRBJ2-1
V: TRBV5-1
size: NA
D: TRBD2

DNA: TGCAGCGCCCTCTTGGGTGGTGGCTACACCTTC
CDR3: CSALLGGGYTF
J: TRBJ1-2
V: TRBV29-1
size: many
D: NA

DNA: TGTGCCAGCAGCCCCAGACAGGCCACGAACACCGGGGAGCTGTTTTTT
CDR3: CASSPRQATNTGELFF
J: TRBJ2-2
V: TRBV7-6
size: many
D: NA

DNA: TGTGCCAGCAGCGTTGGGGATTGGAACACTGAAGCTTTCTTT
CDR3: CASSVGDWNTEAFF
J: TRBJ1-1
V: TRBV9
size: NA
D: NA

DNA: TGTGCCAGCAGCCTACAGGGATTCGAGAACACTGAAGCTTTCTTT
CDR3: CASSLQGFENTEAFF
J: TRBJ1-1
V: TRBV14
size: NA
D: NA

DNA: TGCGCCAGCAGCTCCGGGACTAGCCAAGAGACCCAGTACTTC
CDR3: CASSSGTSQETQYF
J: TRBJ2-5
V: TRBV5-1
size: NA
D: TRBD2

DNA: TGCAGTGCTACGGAGCCTACAGGGATCTATGGCTACACCTTC
CDR3: CSATEPTGIYGYTF
J: TRBJ1-2
V: TRBV20-1
size: few
D: NA

DNA: TGTGCCAGCAGCAGAAAGGGCAGCGGTGTAAACGGCTACACCTTC
CDR3: CASSRKGSGVNGYTF
J: TRBJ1-2
V: TRBV2
size: few
D: NA

DNA: TGTGCCATCAGTCAGTGGTACAATGAGCAGTTCTTC
CDR3: CAISQWYNEQFF
J: TRBJ2-1
V: TRBV10-3
size: NA
D: NA

DNA: TGTGCCAGCAGCTTAACGATTGGGGGGACTGAAGCTTTCTTT
CDR3: CASSLTIGGTEAFF
J: TRBJ1-1
V: TRBV7-3
size: few
D: NA